This T cell receptor (beta chain) came from a study of shared T cell receptors in the human thymus. The repertoire was sequenced with immunoSEQ multiplex PCR; TCRdb's copy has only in-frame clones and lacks some. The sample has approximately 730,000 clones; 70% to 90% are singletons. Trimming removed 6 bases at V and 12 bases at J, with 14 bases between. This CDR3 comprises 11 residues. The germline V gene encodes CDR1 MGHDK and CDR2 SYGVNS. These data are also associated with another study on human thymus T cells. From that paper: Having corrective surgery for congenital heart defects, healthy Finnish infants were the ones who donated. Thymus tissue was removed during corrective cardiac surgery. An apparent bias in V and J gene usage was seen in thymic and blood repertoires. Related studies found that unrelated individuals share highly overlapping thymic repertoires.

Sequenced input: thymocytes. This rearrangement joins TRBV25-1 to TRBJ1-2; D possibly corresponds to TRBD1 (5 bases). This receptor was obtained from a girl under three years old with a congenital heart defect. The CDR3 DNA reads TGTGCCAGCAGGAAGGGGCAGAAGCACACCTTC. Translated, it gives CASRKGQKHTF.